Described below is a single T cell receptor (beta chain) sequence and its context. The antigen is undetermined. The sample belongs to a study of Ad26.COV2.S vaccination and SARS-CoV-2 variants. Study-wide points: The TCR breadth and depth analyses may have understated or missed part of the total T cell responses. Recipients given vaccine exceeded placebo recipients in spike-specific TCR breadth.

Data came from immunoSEQ multiplex PCR; TCRdb stores just in-frame clones and leaves some out. The sample holds some 300,000 clones, around four fifths seen once. Treatment described: around 19 received Ad26.COV2.S at low or high dose, single or two shots; 5 received placebo; per-sample allocation not given. Samples were taken on day 63 after the first vaccine or placebo injection. SARS-CoV-2 spike from the Wuhan strain was encoded by the vaccine, an Ad26 vector. Trimming shortened V by 6 bases and J by 10 bases, and 13 bases separated the two germline ends. The germline V gene has CDR1 LNHDA and CDR2 SQIVND (reference sequence). CDR3 length equals 12 residues.

The clonotype comes from a person between 18 and 59 years old who received the Ad26.COV2.S COVID-19 vaccine or a placebo. Sequenced here: peripheral blood, sampled in a trial of Ad26.COV2.S vaccine versus placebo. The V and J genes are TRBV19 and TRBJ2-1, with a weak D call TRBD1 (5 bases). CDR3 region: CASSQGVREQFF. CDR3 DNA sequence: TGTGCCAGTAGCCAAGGGGTTCGCGAGCAGTTCTTC.